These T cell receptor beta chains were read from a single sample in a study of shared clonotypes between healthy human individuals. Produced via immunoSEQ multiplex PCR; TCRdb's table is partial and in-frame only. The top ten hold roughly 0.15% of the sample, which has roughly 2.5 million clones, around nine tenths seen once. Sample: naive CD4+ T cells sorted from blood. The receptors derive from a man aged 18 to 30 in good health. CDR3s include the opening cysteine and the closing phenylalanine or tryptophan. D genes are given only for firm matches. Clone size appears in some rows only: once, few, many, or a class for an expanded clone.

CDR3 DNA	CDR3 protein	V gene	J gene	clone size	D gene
TGTGCCTGGAGGGCAGGGAAGAGTTCTGGAAACACCATATATTTT	CAWRAGKSSGNTIYF	TRBV30	TRBJ1-3	-	-
TGTGCCAGCATCTCGGGGGGGTCCTACGAGCAGTACTTC	CASISGGSYEQYF	TRBV6-6	TRBJ2-7	-	TRBD2
TGCGCCAGCAGCTTTGTATCCTCTGGGGCCAACGTCCTGACTTTC	CASSFVSSGANVLTF	TRBV5-1	TRBJ2-6	-	-
TGTGCCAGCAGTAAGGGACAGGGGAACACTGAAGCTTTCTTT	CASSKGQGNTEAFF	TRBV6-5	TRBJ1-1	-	TRBD1
TGTGCCAGCAGTCTCGACAGCCAAGAGACCCAGTACTTC	CASSLDSQETQYF	TRBV28	TRBJ2-5	-	-
TGTGCCTGGAGCTCCAACCGGGGGTACGAGCAGTACTTC	CAWSSNRGYEQYF	TRBV30	TRBJ2-7	-	-
TGTGCCAGTAGTATTCGGCAGGGCGAAGCTTTCTTT	CASSIRQGEAFF	TRBV19	TRBJ1-1	-	-
TGTGCCATCTCGGGGGCTCCGTCCACAGATACGCAGTATTTT	CAISGAPSTDTQYF	TRBV10-3	TRBJ2-3	-	-
TGTGCCAGCAGCTTTGGCGGGGGGGCCCCAGATACGCAGTATTTT	CASSFGGGAPDTQYF	TRBV11-2	TRBJ2-3	-	TRBD2
TGTGCCAGCTCACCAGAGGGGGGGCCCCAGCCCCAGCATTTT	CASSPEGGPQPQHF	TRBV18	TRBJ1-5	-	-
TGCAGTGCTACCCGCACCTACGAGCAGTACTTC	CSATRTYEQYF	TRBV20-1	TRBJ2-7	-	-
TGTGCCAGCAGCCGACAGGGGCAACCAACCGGGGAGCTGTTTTTT	CASSRQGQPTGELFF	TRBV7-9	TRBJ2-2	-	TRBD1
TGTGCCAGCAGTGAAGCAGGGGGGAATCAGCCCCAGCATTTT	CASSEAGGNQPQHF	TRBV6-1	TRBJ1-5	-	-
TGTGCCAGCAGTGAAGCCCAGTCGGTCGCGGGTGAAAAACTGTTTTTT	CASSEAQSVAGEKLFF	TRBV6-1	TRBJ1-4	-	-
TGTGCCAGCAGCGGTCTGGGCTCTGGGGCCAACGTCCTGACTTTC	CASSGLGSGANVLTF	TRBV6-5	TRBJ2-6	-	-
TGTGCCAGCAGCTCCGACCTAACAGGGTCAACTAATGAAAAACTGTTTTTT	CASSSDLTGSTNEKLFF	TRBV7-9	TRBJ1-4	once	-
TGTGCCAGCAGCTTCCAGGGACTAGCGGGGGGGAGCACCGGGGAGCTGTTTTTT	CASSFQGLAGGSTGELFF	TRBV5-6	TRBJ2-2	-	TRBD2
TGTGCCAGCAGCTTAGGGGACAGGGTTTACTCACCCCTCCACTTT	CASSLGDRVYSPLHF	TRBV7-2	TRBJ1-6	-	TRBD1
TGCGCCACGGGGGCCGTCAGCTCCTACAATGAGCAGTTCTTC	CATGAVSSYNEQFF	TRBV10-2	TRBJ2-1	-	-
TGTGCCGTCGGACGGTGGCAGTACCAAGAGACCCAGTACTTC	CAVGRWQYQETQYF	TRBV2	TRBJ2-5	-	-
TGTGCCAGCAGCTTGGACTCCACTCAAGAGACCCAGTACTTC	CASSLDSTQETQYF	TRBV5-4	TRBJ2-5	-	-
TGTGCCAGCTCCGGGGGGACGGGGAACACTGAAGCTTTCTTT	CASSGGTGNTEAFF	TRBV18	TRBJ1-1	few	-
TGTGCCACCAGCAGAGATCTCGGCACCCAGTACTTC	CATSRDLGTQYF	TRBV15	TRBJ2-5	-	-
TGTGCCAGCAGATTCCGACAGGGCCCACCGGACGAGCAGTACTTC	CASRFRQGPPDEQYF	TRBV7-8	TRBJ2-7	-	TRBD1
TGCGCCAGCAGCCCCCAGCGGGGCTCATTCGAGCAGTACTTC	CASSPQRGSFEQYF	TRBV5-1	TRBJ2-7	-	TRBD2
TGTGCCAGCAGCCCCCCAGGACTAGCGGGGGGCCCGAACACCGGGGAGCTGTTTTTT	CASSPPGLAGGPNTGELFF	TRBV5-4	TRBJ2-2	-	TRBD2
TGTGCCATCAGTGAGTCGCAGGGGGCAGGAGAGACCCAGTACTTC	CAISESQGAGETQYF	TRBV10-3	TRBJ2-5	-	TRBD1
TGTGCCAGCAGCCCCCCCCCTCTTTTGGACGAGCAGTACTTC	CASSPPPLLDEQYF	TRBV5-5	TRBJ2-7	-	-
TGTGCCAGCAGCCCGTGGACGTGGGGAGGCACAGATACGCAGTATTTT	CASSPWTWGGTDTQYF	TRBV5-6	TRBJ2-3	-	-
TGTGCCAGCAGCCCCTCATCCAGGGGCCAAGAGACCCAGTACTTC	CASSPSSRGQETQYF	TRBV7-2	TRBJ2-5	-	-
TGTGCCTGGAACACCCTCTCTGGAAACACCATATATTTT	CAWNTLSGNTIYF	TRBV30	TRBJ1-3	-	-
TGTGCCAGCTCGAAGAGGGCCCGGGGGCGGGAGGATTCCTACGAGCAGTACTTC	CASSKRARGREDSYEQYF	TRBV7-9	TRBJ2-7	-	TRBD2
TGTGCCAGCAGCTTATCTCTGGGGTCAGGGGAGACCCAGTACTTC	CASSLSLGSGETQYF	TRBV11-2	TRBJ2-5	-	-
TGCGCCAGCAGCCAAGATCGGAAGGGGGTGGGGAACACTGAAGCTTTCTTT	CASSQDRKGVGNTEAFF	TRBV4-3	TRBJ1-1	-	-
TGTGCCACCAGCAGACCGCGTAGCAACACCATATATTTT	CATSRPRSNTIYF	TRBV15	TRBJ1-3	-	-
TGCGCCAGCAGCTGGGGACCGGGACAAGGGGCCGCAGTGGATTCACCCCTCCACTTT	CASSWGPGQGAAVDSPLHF	TRBV5-1	TRBJ1-6	-	-
TGCGCCAGCAGCTGGGACTTCACGGTGGACACTGAAGCTTTCTTT	CASSWDFTVDTEAFF	TRBV5-1	TRBJ1-1	-	-
TGTGCCAGCTCACCATTCACTAGCGGGATCCCTGATGAGCAGTTCTTC	CASSPFTSGIPDEQFF	TRBV18	TRBJ2-1	-	TRBD2
TGTGCCAGCAGCTTGAGGCTAGCGGGAAGCACAGATACGCAGTATTTT	CASSLRLAGSTDTQYF	TRBV5-6	TRBJ2-3	-	TRBD2
TGTGCCAGCAATCCTGAGAGGGCGGGCGGCGAGCAGTACTTC	CASNPERAGGEQYF	TRBV6-5	TRBJ2-7	once	-
TGTGCCAGCACCCGGGACAGGGCTACGGCCAATCAGCCCCAGCATTTT	CASTRDRATANQPQHF	TRBV11-3	TRBJ1-5	-	TRBD1
TGTGCCAGCTCACCAACAGGGGGTTGGAGCAATCAGCCCCAGCATTTT	CASSPTGGWSNQPQHF	TRBV18	TRBJ1-5	once	TRBD1
TGTGCCAGCAGTGGACAGGGGTACTATGGCTACACCTTC	CASSGQGYYGYTF	TRBV27	TRBJ1-2	-	TRBD1
TGTGCCAGCAGCCCGGACAGCCTGGAGCTGTTTTTT	CASSPDSLELFF	TRBV11-3	TRBJ2-2	few	-
TGTGCCAGCAGCTTGCGGCAGGGTGGTGAAAAACTGTTTTTT	CASSLRQGGEKLFF	TRBV5-6	TRBJ1-4	-	-
TGTGCCAGCAGCTTAGGCCCCCGCGAGCAGTACTTC	CASSLGPREQYF	TRBV7-6	TRBJ2-7	-	-
TGTGCCAGCAGCGTAGATAGTTGGTCGTCCTACGAGCAGTACTTC	CASSVDSWSSYEQYF	TRBV9	TRBJ2-7	-	-
TGTGCCAGTAGTATAGATCGCTCTGGGGCCAACGTCCTGACTTTC	CASSIDRSGANVLTF	TRBV19	TRBJ2-6	few	-
TGCGCCAGCAGCCTACTTAGCGGGAGGGCGGTAGATACGCAGTATTTT	CASSLLSGRAVDTQYF	TRBV4-3	TRBJ2-3	-	TRBD2
TGCGCCAGCAGATCAGGCCCGGACAGGGAAGCTTTCTTT	CASRSGPDREAFF	TRBV5-1	TRBJ1-1	-	TRBD1
TGTGCCAGCAGCTTCCCCCAATCAAGCTCTGGAAACACCATATATTTT	CASSFPQSSSGNTIYF	TRBV7-9	TRBJ1-3	-	-
TGCGCCAGCAGCGGGTGGGGCCAGGGGAGGAATTCACCCCTCCACTTT	CASSGWGQGRNSPLHF	TRBV4-1	TRBJ1-6	-	-
TGTGCCAGCAGTAGGGGAGGACAGAATAATTCACCCCTCCACTTT	CASSRGGQNNSPLHF	TRBV6-5	TRBJ1-6	-	-
TGTGCCAGCAGCTCCGGGACAGGGTTTGGCTACGAGCAGTACTTC	CASSSGTGFGYEQYF	TRBV5-4	TRBJ2-7	-	TRBD1
TGTGCCAGCAGCCTTAGTAGCACAGATACGCAGTATTTT	CASSLSSTDTQYF	TRBV7-9	TRBJ2-3	-	-
TGTGCCAGCGACAGATACGAGACCCAGTACTTC	CASDRYETQYF	TRBV2	TRBJ2-5	-	-
TGCGCCAGCAGCCCTCCGCGGGGGGCGGGGTATGGCTACACCTTC	CASSPPRGAGYGYTF	TRBV4-1	TRBJ1-2	-	-
TGTGCCACCAGTCACGAGGGACTACCTTACGAGCAGTACTTC	CATSHEGLPYEQYF	TRBV2	TRBJ2-7	-	TRBD2